A single sample gave rise to the 21 T cell receptor beta chains below, sequenced in a study of T cell repertoires in cytomegalovirus infection. TCRdb reprocessed the reads with MiXCR, giving one entry per CDR3 protein. The sample lists 500,000 or so distinct CDR3 sequences; more than 15% were seen once. The sample comprised CD8+ T cells from PBMCs. The receptors here all came from a human donor in good health (CMV status not recorded). Some clones in this sample may be carry-over from other donors' samples.

Only a few counts were recorded for this clonotype. The chain combines TRBV4-1 with TRBJ1-3, with unresolved D. Germline-derived CDR1 and CDR2 are MGHRA and YSYEKL. The CDR3 totals 14 residues. V was shortened by 1 base and J by 3 bases, with 7 bases between the two germline ends. As DNA, the CDR3 is TGCGCCAGCAGCCAAGTCCAGGATGGAAACACCATATATTTT. Its translation: CASSQVQDGNTIYF.

This clonotype was counted only a few times. The chain is built from TRBV20-1 and TRBJ2-2; TRBD2 aligns across 7 bases. The ends lost 3 bases at V and 6 bases at J; junction bases unmatched: 10. The CDR3 is 15 residues long. Germline V gene lookup returns CDR1 DFQATT and CDR2 SNEGSKA (reference sequence). In DNA form, the CDR3 reads TGCAGTGCTAGGCCCTTTCGACTAGCCGCCGGGGAGCTGTTTTTT. Residues: CSARPFRLAAGELFF.

V and J are TRBV10-3 and TRBJ2-7, with D perhaps TRBD1 (6 bases). Trimming took 2 bases from V and 4 from J, leaving 9 bases between them. The CDR3 has 13 residues. From germline, CDR1 is ENHRY and CDR2 SYGVKD. The DNA for the CDR3 is TGTGCCATCAGTGAGGGACAGCTTTACGAGCAGTACTTC. Its protein is CAISEGQLYEQYF.

The rearrangement links TRBV4-1 to TRBJ2-7, with TRBD2 as a possible D gene (5 bases). Deletions cut 0 bases from V and 6 bases from J, with 12 bases between. The CDR3 covers 14 residues. Germline V lookup: CDR1 MGHRA, CDR2 YSYEKL. The CDR3 nucleotides read TGCGCCAGCAGCCAAGATAATTCGGGGTCCGAGCAGTACTTC. Its protein is CASSQDNSGSEQYF.

This clonotype was observed at least ten times. The chain has TRBV10-3 and TRBJ1-4, with D perhaps matching TRBD1 (5 bases). This CDR3 has 17 residues. V was pared by 10 bases and J by 1 base, with 22 bases between. In germline, CDR1 is ENHRY, CDR2 SYGVKD. The CDR3 DNA is TGTGCCACACGACAGAGATTACAAACAGGAACTAATGAAAAACTGTTTTTT. This encodes CATRQRLQTGTNEKLFF.

The rearrangement uses TRBV19 and TRBJ1-5; D may be TRBD1 (5 bases). This CDR3 region has 14 residues. The V and J ends lost 1 base and 7 bases respectively, with 11 bases between them. Per the germline V gene, CDR1 is LNHDA and CDR2 is SQIVND (reference sequence). The CDR3 bases are TGTGCCAGTAGTATAGGTACAGGTGGCCAGCCCCAGCATTTT. Its protein is CASSIGTGGQPQHF. Using reference TRBV19 and TRBJ1-5 for the parts outside the CDR3, the full variable domain is DGGITQSPKYLFRKEGQNVTLSCEQNLNHDAMYWYRQDPGQGLRLIYYSQIVNDFQKGDIAEGYSVSREKKESFPLTVTSAQKNPTAFYLCASSIGTGGQPQHFGDGTRLSIL.

V is TRBV14 and J is TRBJ1-1; 7 bases map to TRBD1. The CDR3 contains 14 residues. Germline-derived CDR1 and CDR2 are SGHDN and FVKESK. The ends lost 5 bases at V and 6 bases at J; junction bases unmatched: 9. The CDR3 nucleotides read TGTGCCAGCAGCAAAAAGGGGGCCGGGTCTGAAGCTTTCTTT. As protein: CASSKKGAGSEAFF.

This clonotype was counted ten times or more. The genes are TRBV12-5 and TRBJ1-2; D not certain. The V gene's germline CDR1 is LGHNT and CDR2 FRNRAP. The V end lost 2 bases, the J end lost 4 bases, and 11 bases lay between the germline ends. CDR3 size: 14 residues. The CDR3 coding sequence is TGTGCTAGTGGTTTGACGGCACCATCCTATGGCTACACCTTC. Its translation is CASGLTAPSYGYTF.

The rearrangement links TRBV19 to TRBJ1-1; a possible D gene is TRBD1 (6 bases). The CDR3 totals 14 residues. Deletions cut 6 bases from V and 7 bases from J, with 18 bases between. Germline CDR1 reads LNHDA; CDR2 reads SQIVND (reference sequence). The chain's CDR3 is CASRARTDTFEAFF. The DNA of the CDR3 is TGTGCCAGTAGAGCCCGGACAGATACTTTTGAAGCTTTCTTT. Based on the CDR3 plus reference TRBV19 and TRBJ1-1, the full variable domain is DGGITQSPKYLFRKEGQNVTLSCEQNLNHDAMYWYRQDPGQGLRLIYYSQIVNDFQKGDIAEGYSVSREKKESFPLTVTSAQKNPTAFYLCASRARTDTFEAFFGQGTRLTVV.

This clonotype was observed many times. The chain links TRBV11-2 to TRBJ1-3, with D tentatively TRBD1 (6 bases). Germline-derived CDR1 and CDR2 are SGHAT and FQNNGV. The V end was cut by 4 bases, the J end by 4 bases, with 11 bases between. The CDR3 runs 14 residues. CDR3 coding DNA: TGTGCCAGCAGCTCGACAGGTTCCGGAAACACCATATATTTT. It translates to CASSSTGSGNTIYF.

This clonotype has a count of ten or more. V and J are TRBV28 and TRBJ1-5; D is possibly TRBD1 (6 bases). Per the germline V gene, CDR1 is MDHEN and CDR2 is SYDVKM. CDR3 length equals 16 residues. V lost 2 bases and J 5 bases, leaving 16 bases between the germline ends. This CDR3 is CASSLMPLRGDQPQHF. CDR3 sequence (DNA): TGTGCCAGCAGTTTAATGCCCCTAAGGGGGGATCAGCCCCAGCATTTT.

As concerns this clonotype: A read error is possible here, since a much larger clone lies one base away. The V gene is TRBV19, the J gene TRBJ2-2; a weak D match, TRBD2 (6 bases). This CDR3 region has 14 residues. Per the germline V gene, CDR1 is LNHDA and CDR2 is SQIVND (reference sequence). Trimming cost V 3 bases and J 6 bases, with 11 bases left between them. CDR3 protein: CASSMGGNAGELFF. Here the CDR3 DNA reads TGTGCCAGTAGTATGGGAGGTAATGCCGGGGAGCTGTTTTTT.

This clonotype was recorded at least ten times. The chain recombines TRBV27 with TRBJ1-6; D not certain. V dropped 5 bases and J dropped 7 bases, with 9 bases sitting between them. Germline V CDR1 and CDR2: MNHEY, SMNVEV (reference sequence). The CDR3 extends over 13 amino acids. The CDR3 loop reads CASSPLLNSPLHF. CDR3 bases: TGTGCCAGCAGTCCACTCCTGAATTCACCCCTCCACTTT.

With respect to this clonotype: It may be a read error: a sequence one base away is much more abundant. The rearrangement links TRBV5-6 to TRBJ2-1, with TRBD2 matching 11 bases. In germline, CDR1 is SGHDT, CDR2 YYEEEE. This CDR3 comprises 20 residues. CDR3 amino acids: CASSLVRTSGPTSSYNGQFF. CDR3 coding DNA: TGTGCCAGCAGCTTGGTCCGGACTAGCGGGCCTACGAGCTCCTACAATGGGCAGTTCTTC.

This rearrangement joins TRBV9 to TRBJ2-2, with a tentative D call TRBD1 (6 bases). CDR3 length: 16 residues. CDR1 SGDLS and CDR2 YYNGEE come from the germline V gene. The ends were cut back, 3 bases at V and 0 bases at J, with 12 bases in the middle. The CDR3 is CASSAYRVPNTGELFF. The CDR3 nucleotides read TGTGCCAGCAGCGCTTACAGGGTGCCGAACACCGGGGAGCTGTTTTTT.

To note about this clonotype: This could be a read error, since a much larger clone is one nucleotide away. This chain joins TRBV19 and TRBJ2-1; 7 bases agree with TRBD2. Germline lookup yields CDR1 LNHDA and CDR2 SQIVND (reference sequence). CDR3 length: 18 amino acids. CDR3 DNA sequence: TGTGCCAGTAGAATAGAAGGGACTACCTCTTCTTTCTACAATGAGCAGTTCTTC. Translation gives CASRIEGTTSSFYNEQFF.

This chain joins TRBV14 and TRBJ2-3; D remains ambiguous. In germline, CDR1 is SGHDN, CDR2 FVKESK. V lost 8 bases and J 1 base, leaving 10 bases between the germline ends. The CDR3 loop spans 13 amino acids. The CDR3 sequence is CASGVVGTDTQYF. DNA of the CDR3: TGTGCCAGCGGTGTTGTTGGCACAGATACGCAGTATTTT. The whole variable domain, remainder taken from reference TRBV14 and TRBJ2-3, is EAGVTQFPSHSVIEKGQTVTLRCDPISGHDNLYWYRRVMGKEIKFLLHFVKESKQDESGMPNNRFLAERTGGTYSTLKVQPAELEDSGVYFCASGVVGTDTQYFGPGTRLTVL.

In this sample, this clonotype turned up many times. The chain employs TRBV7-8 and TRBJ1-1; D is uncertain. The CDR3 consists of 18 residues. V lost 7 bases, J lost 3 bases, and 27 bases lay in between. Germline V CDR1 and CDR2: SGHVS, FQNEAQ. Written as DNA, the CDR3 is TGTGCCAGCATCCCTAGAGCGAAACGCATAACAACTTACACTGAAGCTTTCTTT. Translation gives CASIPRAKRITTYTEAFF.

The chain links TRBV6-5 to TRBJ2-1; possibly TRBD1 for D (6 bases). From germline, CDR1 is MNHEY and CDR2 SVGAGI. V was pared by 2 bases and J by 5 bases, with 13 bases between. The CDR3 totals 15 residues. The DNA for the CDR3 is TGTGCCAGCAGTTACAACGGACAGTTGGACAATGAGCAGTTCTTC. This sequence encodes CASSYNGQLDNEQFF.

This clonotype was seen only a few times. The chain recombines TRBV20-1 with TRBJ1-2, with D perhaps TRBD1 (5 bases). This CDR3 spans 15 amino acids. V was pared by 0 bases and J by 6 bases, with 17 bases between. CDR1 and CDR2 (germline): DFQATT, SNEGSKA (reference sequence). CDR3 sequence: CSARDPPGAGHGYTF. CDR3 nucleotides: TGCAGTGCTAGAGACCCCCCCGGGGCTGGCCATGGCTACACCTTC.

This clonotype was seen just once. The chain joins TRBV27 to TRBJ2-7; D perhaps matches TRBD1 (6 bases). Trimming left V 2 bases short and J 0 bases short, with 8 bases between. In germline, CDR1 is MNHEY, CDR2 SMNVEV (reference sequence). The length of the CDR3 is 14 residues. CDR3 in amino acids: CASSLRDNSYEQYF. The CDR3 DNA reads TGTGCCAGCAGTTTAAGGGACAACTCCTACGAGCAGTACTTC.